The T cell receptor beta chain described here comes from a study of Ad26.COV2.S vaccination and SARS-CoV-2 variants. Study overall: Doses of Ad26.COV2.S were injected into muscle once or twice, 56 days apart.

The treatment here: over 15 received Ad26.COV2.S at low or high dose, single or two shots; roughly five received placebo; per-sample allocation not given. Vaccine and placebo recipients were sampled on day 63 after the first injection. The CDR3 contains 17 residues. V lost 1 base to trimming and J lost 0 bases; unmatched junction nucleotides: 7. Germline CDR1 is SGHRS and CDR2 is YFSETQ. Repertoires were generated with immunoSEQ multiplex PCR, while TCRdb's copy carries only in-frame clones and drops some. The sample has roughly 320,000 clones; around four fifths are singletons. This TCR came from a person aged 18-60 years who received the Ad26.COV2.S COVID-19 vaccine or a placebo. The chain uses TRBV5-1 and TRBJ1-3, with 7 nucleotides matching TRBD1. The source material was peripheral blood, sampled in a trial of Ad26.COV2.S vaccine versus placebo. The CDR3 loop is CASSLKRDSFSGNTIYF. Here the CDR3 DNA reads TGCGCCAGCAGCTTGAAACGGGACAGCTTCTCTGGAAACACCATATATTTT.